These T cell receptor beta chains were read from a single sample in a study of cytomegalovirus exposure and HLA in healthy donors. Only in-frame clones appear in the TCRdb table, and some are missing; sequencing was by immunoSEQ multiplex PCR. The repertoire holds about 130,000 clones, with 64% as singletons. Material: PBMCs. The receptor set was obtained from a middle-aged woman in good health and CMV-seronegative. The CDR3 runs from the conserved cysteine through the conserved F or W. Each record gives: clone size, V gene, J gene, D gene, CDR3 protein, CDR3 DNA. The D gene is left open where the match is weak. Clone size is not always given. Where it is, it says once, few, many or a class for expanded clones.

clone size: -; V gene: TRBV7-9; J gene: TRBJ1-1; D gene: -; CDR3 protein: CASSWVLAGRNTEAFF; CDR3 DNA: TGTGCCAGCAGCTGGGTCCTCGCCGGGAGGAACACTGAAGCTTTCTTT
clone size: -; V gene: TRBV13; J gene: TRBJ2-7; D gene: TRBD1; CDR3 protein: CASSSRDSRTGYEQYF; CDR3 DNA: TGTGCCAGCAGCTCCCGGGACAGCAGAACCGGGTACGAGCAGTACTTC
clone size: -; V gene: TRBV6-6; J gene: TRBJ2-7; D gene: -; CDR3 protein: CASSVQGYEQYF; CDR3 DNA: TGTGCCAGCAGTGTACAGGGCTACGAGCAGTACTTC
clone size: -; V gene: TRBV27; J gene: TRBJ1-1; D gene: -; CDR3 protein: CASSFSKNTEAFF; CDR3 DNA: TGTGCCAGCAGTTTTAGCAAAAACACTGAAGCTTTCTTT
clone size: -; V gene: TRBV14; J gene: TRBJ1-1; D gene: -; CDR3 protein: CASSLWLDSDNTEAFF; CDR3 DNA: TGTGCCAGCAGCCTCTGGCTCGACAGCGATAACACTGAAGCTTTCTTT
clone size: -; V gene: TRBV4-1; J gene: TRBJ1-1; D gene: -; CDR3 protein: CASSPTGHPEAFF; CDR3 DNA: TGCGCCAGCAGCCCAACCGGACACCCAGAAGCTTTCTTT
clone size: -; V gene: TRBV29-1; J gene: TRBJ2-1; D gene: TRBD1; CDR3 protein: CSVEPQGASLYNEQFF; CDR3 DNA: TGCAGCGTTGAACCCCAGGGGGCTAGCCTTTACAATGAGCAGTTCTTC
clone size: -; V gene: TRBV2; J gene: TRBJ1-1; D gene: TRBD1; CDR3 protein: CASTPRTGRTTEAFF; CDR3 DNA: TGTGCCAGCACCCCCCGGACAGGCCGGACAACTGAAGCTTTCTTT
clone size: few; V gene: TRBV27; J gene: TRBJ1-2; D gene: TRBD1; CDR3 protein: CASSQTGDPLYGYTF; CDR3 DNA: TGTGCCAGCAGTCAGACAGGGGACCCACTTTATGGCTACACCTTC
clone size: -; V gene: TRBV10-3; J gene: TRBJ2-5; D gene: TRBD1; CDR3 protein: CAISEARGSVETQYF; CDR3 DNA: TGTGCCATCAGTGAGGCCAGGGGGTCAGTAGAGACCCAGTACTTC
clone size: -; V gene: TRBV7-2; J gene: TRBJ2-2; D gene: -; CDR3 protein: CASSPVRVGTGELFF; CDR3 DNA: TGTGCCAGCAGCCCTGTCCGGGTCGGAACCGGGGAGCTGTTTTTT
clone size: -; V gene: TRBV9; J gene: TRBJ1-1; D gene: -; CDR3 protein: CASSVAASRVNTEAFF; CDR3 DNA: TGTGCCAGCAGCGTAGCCGCCTCCAGGGTGAACACTGAAGCTTTCTTT
clone size: -; V gene: TRBV27; J gene: TRBJ1-2; D gene: -; CDR3 protein: CASSLSAHYGYTF; CDR3 DNA: TGTGCCAGCAGTTTATCGGCCCATTATGGCTACACCTTC
clone size: -; V gene: TRBV9; J gene: TRBJ1-5; D gene: -; CDR3 protein: CASNPRGGDQPQHF; CDR3 DNA: TGTGCCAGCAACCCACGGGGGGGAGATCAGCCCCAGCATTTT
clone size: -; V gene: TRBV7-9; J gene: TRBJ1-4; D gene: -; CDR3 protein: CASSFPSYRDEKLFF; CDR3 DNA: TGTGCCAGCAGCTTCCCATCTTACAGGGATGAAAAACTGTTTTTT
clone size: few; V gene: TRBV5-1; J gene: TRBJ1-6; D gene: -; CDR3 protein: CASSLQARGSYNSPLHF; CDR3 DNA: TGCGCCAGCAGCTTACAGGCCAGGGGCTCCTATAATTCACCCCTCCACTTT
clone size: few; V gene: TRBV19; J gene: TRBJ2-1; D gene: -; CDR3 protein: CASSTYPQGPYNEQFF; CDR3 DNA: TGTGCCAGTAGTACATATCCCCAGGGGCCCTACAATGAGCAGTTCTTC
clone size: once; V gene: TRBV10-3; J gene: TRBJ1-1; D gene: -; CDR3 protein: CAISDVGNTEAFF; CDR3 DNA: TGTGCCATCAGTGATGTCGGTAACACTGAAGCTTTCTTT
clone size: -; V gene: TRBV7-2; J gene: TRBJ2-5; D gene: TRBD2; CDR3 protein: CASSPSTSGGQTQYF; CDR3 DNA: TGTGCCAGCAGCCCCTCAACTAGCGGGGGGCAGACCCAGTACTTC
clone size: -; V gene: TRBV6-4; J gene: TRBJ2-1; D gene: TRBD2; CDR3 protein: CASSDSAGGHNEQFF; CDR3 DNA: TGTGCCAGCAGTGACTCAGCGGGGGGGCACAATGAGCAGTTCTTC
clone size: -; V gene: TRBV5-5; J gene: TRBJ1-5; D gene: TRBD1; CDR3 protein: CASSRQGDQPQHF; CDR3 DNA: TGTGCCAGCAGCCGACAGGGGGACCAGCCCCAGCATTTT
clone size: once; V gene: TRBV5-4; J gene: TRBJ2-1; D gene: -; CDR3 protein: CASSTRQVPSSYNEQFF; CDR3 DNA: TGTGCCAGCAGCACACGACAAGTTCCAAGCTCCTACAATGAGCAGTTCTTC
clone size: few; V gene: TRBV7-8; J gene: TRBJ2-3; D gene: TRBD2; CDR3 protein: CATSVGTSADTQYF; CDR3 DNA: TGTGCCACCTCGGTGGGGACTAGCGCCGATACGCAGTATTTT
clone size: few; V gene: TRBV7-6; J gene: TRBJ2-5; D gene: -; CDR3 protein: CASSSRPQEETQYF; CDR3 DNA: TGTGCCAGCAGCTCCCGGCCGCAGGAAGAGACCCAGTACTTC
clone size: -; V gene: TRBV7-2; J gene: TRBJ1-2; D gene: TRBD1; CDR3 protein: CASSPRTGFYTF; CDR3 DNA: TGTGCCAGCAGCCCCCGGACAGGGTTCTACACCTTC
clone size: -; V gene: TRBV4-2; J gene: TRBJ2-5; D gene: TRBD2; CDR3 protein: CASSQRLAGEETQYF; CDR3 DNA: TGTGCCAGCAGCCAGCGACTAGCGGGGGAAGAGACCCAGTACTTC
clone size: -; V gene: TRBV28; J gene: TRBJ2-7; D gene: -; CDR3 protein: CASRKGESWAYEQYF; CDR3 DNA: TGTGCCAGCAGAAAGGGGGAATCTTGGGCCTACGAGCAGTACTTC
clone size: few; V gene: TRBV19; J gene: TRBJ1-4; D gene: -; CDR3 protein: CASSGGAEGLFF; CDR3 DNA: TGTGCCAGTAGCGGAGGGGCCGAGGGACTGTTTTTT
clone size: -; V gene: TRBV5-4; J gene: TRBJ2-5; D gene: TRBD2; CDR3 protein: CASSFGTSGGETQYF; CDR3 DNA: TGTGCCAGCAGCTTCGGGACTAGCGGGGGAGAGACCCAGTACTTC
clone size: -; V gene: TRBV4-1; J gene: TRBJ2-1; D gene: TRBD2; CDR3 protein: CASSQDLLADYNEQFF; CDR3 DNA: TGCGCCAGCAGCCAAGATCTACTAGCGGACTACAATGAGCAGTTCTTC
clone size: -; V gene: TRBV7-9; J gene: TRBJ2-1; D gene: TRBD2; CDR3 protein: CASSSTLSGGRYEQFF; CDR3 DNA: TGTGCCAGCAGCTCCACCCTAAGCGGGGGGAGGTATGAGCAGTTCTTC
clone size: -; V gene: TRBV7-6; J gene: TRBJ1-1; D gene: -; CDR3 protein: CASSFLQGKSGTEAFF; CDR3 DNA: TGTGCCAGCAGCTTTCTACAGGGTAAGAGTGGCACTGAAGCTTTCTTT
clone size: few; V gene: TRBV5-1; J gene: TRBJ2-7; D gene: TRBD2; CDR3 protein: CASSSPGLVPEQYF; CDR3 DNA: TGCGCCAGCAGCTCCCCGGGACTAGTCCCCGAGCAGTACTTC
clone size: -; V gene: TRBV11-2; J gene: TRBJ2-7; D gene: -; CDR3 protein: CASSPIRWDTNYEQYF; CDR3 DNA: TGTGCCAGCAGCCCAATCCGTTGGGACACAAACTACGAGCAGTACTTC
clone size: few; V gene: TRBV5-4; J gene: TRBJ2-3; D gene: -; CDR3 protein: CASSLTYRSTDTQYF; CDR3 DNA: TGTGCCAGCAGCTTGACGTACAGAAGCACAGATACGCAGTATTTT
clone size: -; V gene: TRBV4-3; J gene: TRBJ2-1; D gene: -; CDR3 protein: CASSQQEGPGINNEQFF; CDR3 DNA: TGCGCCAGCAGCCAACAAGAGGGCCCTGGTATAAACAATGAGCAGTTCTTC
clone size: -; V gene: TRBV4-3; J gene: TRBJ1-1; D gene: -; CDR3 protein: CASSQDGLSLVAEAFF; CDR3 DNA: TGCGCCAGCAGCCAAGATGGACTTTCCCTTGTCGCTGAAGCCTTCTTT
clone size: -; V gene: TRBV19; J gene: TRBJ1-5; D gene: -; CDR3 protein: CASSPNGGAFSNQPQHF; CDR3 DNA: TGTGCCAGTAGCCCCAATGGCGGGGCCTTTAGCAATCAGCCCCAGCATTTT
clone size: -; V gene: TRBV15; J gene: TRBJ1-3; D gene: TRBD1; CDR3 protein: CATSSRSGTGGGNTIYF; CDR3 DNA: TGTGCCACCAGCAGCCGATCCGGGACAGGGGGTGGAAACACCATATATTTT
clone size: -; V gene: TRBV11-2; J gene: TRBJ2-5; D gene: TRBD2; CDR3 protein: CASSLGASGGAETQYF; CDR3 DNA: TGTGCCAGCAGCTTGGGTGCTAGCGGGGGGGCGGAGACCCAGTACTTC
clone size: -; V gene: TRBV7-6; J gene: TRBJ2-5; D gene: -; CDR3 protein: CASSLLSGQETQYF; CDR3 DNA: TGTGCCAGCAGCTTACTCAGCGGCCAAGAGACCCAGTACTTC